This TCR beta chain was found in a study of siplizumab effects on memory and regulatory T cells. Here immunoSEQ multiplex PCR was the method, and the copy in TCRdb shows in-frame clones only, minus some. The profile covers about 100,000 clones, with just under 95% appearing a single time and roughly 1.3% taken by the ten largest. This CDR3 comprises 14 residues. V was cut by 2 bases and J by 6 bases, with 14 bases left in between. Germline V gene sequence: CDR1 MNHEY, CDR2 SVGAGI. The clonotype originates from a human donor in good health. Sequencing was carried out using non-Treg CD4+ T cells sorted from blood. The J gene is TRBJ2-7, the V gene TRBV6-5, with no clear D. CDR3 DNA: TGTGCCAGCAGTTACAGTTTCCAAATGGGCGAGCAGTACTTC. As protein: CASSYSFQMGEQYF.